The rows below give T cell receptor beta chains drawn from one sample of a study of regulatory T cells in long-lasting Graves disease. A single record per CDR3 protein comes from TCRdb applying MiXCR to the multiplex PCR reads. The sample has around 420,000 distinct CDR3 sequences; over 14% are singletons. The data were also submitted as part of a second study, on T cells in Graves' hyperthyroidism and ophthalmopathy.

This sample comprised peripheral blood mononuclear cells (PBMCs), obtained at new diagnosis, from a patient treated with antithyroid drugs. These receptors were taken from a woman between 40 and 55 years old with Graves disease. Each CDR3 is given with its conserved first and last residue. A D gene is named only where the DNA matches it firmly. A row's size may be missing; if present it is once, few, many or a size class.

size,D,length,J,V,CDR3,DNA
many,-,14,TRBJ2-5,TRBV3-1,CASSRRGPQETQYF,TGTGCCAGCAGTCGGAGGGGGCCTCAAGAGACCCAGTACTTC
few,-,15,TRBJ2-1,TRBV28,CASSGAGGSYNEQFF,TGTGCCAGCAGTGGGGCGGGTGGATCCTACAATGAGCAGTTCTTC
medium-sized,TRBD2,15,TRBJ2-3,TRBV12-3/TRBV12-4,CASRPTSGSADTQYF,TGTGCCAGCAGGCCAACTAGCGGGAGTGCTGATACGCAGTATTTT
many,TRBD2,15,TRBJ2-1,TRBV12-3/TRBV12-4,CASSSTSGSYNEQFF,TGTGCCAGCAGCTCGACTAGCGGCTCCTACAATGAGCAGTTCTTC
many,TRBD2,15,TRBJ2-7,TRBV4-2,CASSASGGRADEQYF,TGTGCCAGCAGCGCGTCGGGCGGGAGGGCCGACGAGCAGTACTTC
many,TRBD2,17,TRBJ2-3,TRBV12-3/TRBV12-4,CASSLGLAGVMTDTQYF,TGTGCCAGCAGTCTCGGACTAGCGGGAGTGATGACAGATACGCAGTATTTT
few,TRBD1,13,TRBJ2-7,TRBV6-1,CAIRRQGFAEQYF,TGTGCCATCCGTAGACAGGGTTTTGCCGAGCAGTACTTC
many,-,11,TRBJ1-2,TRBV3-1,CASSHPDGYTF,TGTGCCAGCAGCCATCCCGATGGCTACACCTTC
many,TRBD1,16,TRBJ2-1,TRBV11-2,CASSTYRDRSYNEQFF,TGTGCCAGCAGCACATACAGGGACAGGTCCTACAATGAGCAGTTCTTC
-,-,14,TRBJ2-6,TRBV7-3,CASSLSGGANVLTF,TGTGCCAGCAGCTTAAGTGGTGGGGCCAACGTCCTGACTTTC
few,-,11,TRBJ1-1,TRBV6-1,CASRSLGEAFF,TGTGCCAGCAGGAGTTTGGGTGAAGCTTTCTTT
few,-,15,TRBJ1-1,TRBV13,CASSYQSDWNTEAFF,TGTGCCAGCAGCTACCAATCAGATTGGAACACTGAAGCTTTCTTT
many,-,16,TRBJ1-5,TRBV4-1,CASSQEWGGGNQPQHF,TGCGCCAGCAGCCAAGAGTGGGGCGGGGGCAATCAGCCCCAGCATTTT
many,-,14,TRBJ1-5,TRBV27,CASSSSGLGRPQHF,TGTGCCAGCAGTTCATCAGGTTTAGGTCGGCCCCAGCATTTT
many,-,14,TRBJ2-2,TRBV30,CAWSSLGATGELFF,TGTGCCTGGAGTAGTCTAGGAGCCACCGGGGAGCTGTTTTTT
many,-,16,TRBJ1-6,TRBV6-1,CASSEAAQGFNSPLHF,TGTGCCAGCAGTGAAGCCGCACAGGGATTTAATTCACCCCTCCACTTT
many,TRBD1,18,TRBJ1-2,TRBV15,CATSRALVTGGANYGYTF,TGTGCCACCAGCAGGGCGTTGGTTACAGGGGGCGCGAACTATGGCTACACCTTC
many,TRBD2,16,TRBJ2-1,TRBV28,CASSSEGLISYNEQFF,TGTGCCAGCAGTTCAGAGGGACTAATCTCCTACAATGAGCAGTTCTTC
many,-,16,TRBJ2-4,TRBV12-3/TRBV12-4,CASSSRGRGAKNIQYF,TGTGCCAGCAGTTCCAGGGGCCGGGGGGCCAAAAACATTCAGTACTTC
-,-,16,TRBJ2-5,TRBV27,CASSLYLGTTQETQYF,TGTGCCAGCAGTTTGTACCTGGGGACCACGCAAGAGACCCAGTACTTC
-,TRBD1,19,TRBJ2-2,TRBV9,CASSVEGQGVWEFTGELFF,TGTGCCAGCAGCGTAGAGGGGCAGGGGGTCTGGGAGTTCACCGGGGAGCTGTTTTTT
-,TRBD1,16,TRBJ1-2,TRBV18,CASWPGQGIRDYGYTF,TGTGCCAGCTGGCCGGGACAGGGAATTAGAGACTATGGCTACACCTTC
-,-,18,TRBJ2-1,TRBV11-2,CASSLEGLAAISYNEQFF,TGTGCCAGCAGCTTAGAGGGGTTAGCGGCGATTTCCTACAATGAGCAGTTCTTC
few,-,16,TRBJ2-6,TRBV12-3/TRBV12-4,CASSLYVRTGANVLTF,TGTGCCAGCAGTTTATATGTGCGAACCGGGGCCAACGTCCTGACTTTC
few,-,14,TRBJ1-5,TRBV6-2/TRBV6-3,CASKMAGGGQPQHF,TGTGCCAGCAAGATGGCGGGTGGGGGTCAGCCCCAGCATTTT
-,-,14,TRBJ1-2,TRBV6-1,CASSEGQPFAGYTF,TGTGCCAGCAGTGAGGGCCAACCGTTCGCTGGCTACACCTTC
-,TRBD1,15,TRBJ2-1,TRBV12-3/TRBV12-4,CASSHRQGARNEQFF,TGTGCCAGCAGTCACCGACAGGGGGCGCGCAATGAGCAGTTCTTC
-,TRBD1,14,TRBJ1-1,TRBV7-9,CAGRPGTGSLGAFF,TGTGCCGGCAGACCCGGGACAGGATCCTTGGGAGCTTTCTTT
-,-,13,TRBJ2-7,TRBV13,CASSLRAPYEQYF,TGTGCCAGCAGCCTGCGGGCCCCCTACGAGCAGTACTTC
-,-,12,TRBJ2-1,TRBV29-1,CSVEVKLYEQFF,TGCAGCGTTGAAGTCAAGTTATATGAGCAGTTCTTC
few,-,12,TRBJ1-2,TRBV29-1,CSVEGLYDGYTF,TGCAGCGTTGAAGGCCTCTATGATGGCTACACCTTC
many,TRBD2,15,TRBJ2-7,TRBV9,CASSALAGGIYEQYF,TGTGCCAGCAGCGCTCTAGCGGGAGGGATCTACGAGCAGTACTTC